One sample yielded the 14 T cell receptor beta chains listed below, sequenced in a study of blood T cell repertoires in COVID-19. Using immunoSEQ multiplex PCR, the repertoire was profiled, and TCRdb retains in-frame clones only, with some absent. The sample has about 76,000 clones, about 83% seen once. Sequencing input: peripheral blood. These receptors all stem from a man at least 80 years old with acute or convalescent COVID-19.

The chain joins TRBV18 to TRBJ1-2; 7 bases align to TRBD1. V was pared by 0 bases and J by 2 bases, with 3 bases of the junction left unmatched. The germline gives CDR1 KGHSH, CDR2 LQKENI. CDR3 length: 15 amino acids. The CDR3 region has the DNA TGTGCCAGCTCACCACCGACAGGGTCAAACTATGGCTACACCTTC. It translates to CASSPPTGSNYGYTF.

V usage is TRBV19 and J usage is TRBJ2-2; 8 bases align to TRBD2. The CDR3 is 14 residues long. V dropped 10 bases and J dropped 0; count of bases not matched to a gene: 4. Germline V gene data show CDR1 as LNHDA and CDR2 as SQIVND (reference sequence). The CDR3 DNA follows: TGTGCCACCAGACTAGCGTCGAACACCGGGGAGCTGTTTTTT. This translates into CATRLASNTGELFF.

The chain is built from TRBV24-1 and TRBJ2-3; 10 bases are a match to TRBD1. The CDR3 has 15 residues. J was trimmed by 5 bases and V by 9 bases; bases with no gene match: 10. Germline loops: CDR1 KGHDR, CDR2 SFDVKD. CDR3 residues: CATGARQGAGDTQYF. For the CDR3, the DNA is TGTGCCACCGGGGCTCGACAGGGGGCAGGAGATACGCAGTATTTT.

This chain connects TRBV7-2 to TRBJ2-2; D call uncertain. The germline V gene has CDR1 SGHTA and CDR2 FQGNSA. The CDR3 runs to 16 residues. The V and J ends lost 3 bases and 1 base respectively, with 12 bases between them. The CDR3, as DNA: TGTGCCAGCAGCTTCTCCGGAAGAGGGAACACCGGGGAGCTGTTTTTT. Translating gives CASSFSGRGNTGELFF.

The CDR3 DNA reads as TGTGCCAGTATTACCCATCCGGGACAGGGGGCTCACACTGAAGCTTTCTTT. Translating gives CASITHPGQGAHTEAFF. V is TRBV19 and J is TRBJ1-1, with TRBD1 matching 12 bases. This CDR3 contains 17 residues. Germline CDR1 reads LNHDA; CDR2 reads SQIVND (reference sequence). With V trimmed by 7 bases and J by 3 bases, 12 bases remained unmatched. Filled out from reference TRBV19 and TRBJ1-1, the complete variable domain reads DGGITQSPKYLFRKEGQNVTLSCEQNLNHDAMYWYRQDPGQGLRLIYYSQIVNDFQKGDIAEGYSVSREKKESFPLTVTSAQKNPTAFYLCASITHPGQGAHTEAFFGQGTRLTVV.

The rearrangement links TRBV6-6 to TRBJ1-1; possible D gene TRBD1, 5 bases. Germline CDR1 is MNHNY and CDR2 is SVGAGI (reference sequence). This CDR3 comprises 14 residues. V lost 6 bases, J lost 3 bases, and 14 bases lay in between. The CDR3 region is CASSLIKGDTEAFF. CDR3 in DNA: TGTGCCAGCAGCCTTATAAAAGGGGACACTGAAGCTTTCTTT.

The rearrangement uses TRBV10-3 and TRBJ2-7; 9 bases are shared with TRBD1. The J segment lost 3 bases and the V segment lost 2 bases, leaving 2 bases of the junction unmatched. The CDR3 covers 14 residues. Germline V CDR1 and CDR2: ENHRY, SYGVKD. CDR3 loop: CAISEGDRVYEQYF. The CDR3 DNA is TGTGCCATCAGTGAGGGGGACAGGGTCTACGAGCAGTACTTC.

V usage is TRBV18 and J usage is TRBJ1-2, with D perhaps matching TRBD1 (6 bases). The length of the CDR3 is 13 residues. The germline gives CDR1 KGHSH, CDR2 LQKENI. The ends were cut back, 2 bases at V and 8 bases at J, with 12 bases in the middle. The CDR3 loop is CASSPEQGRGYTF. The CDR3 DNA is TGTGCCAGCTCACCAGAACAGGGTAGAGGCTACACCTTC.

The chain couples TRBV4-3 to TRBJ1-2; 7 positions agree with TRBD1. This CDR3 is 16 amino acids long. J was trimmed by 4 bases and V by 0 bases; bases with no gene match: 8. Germline CDR1 reads LGHNA; CDR2 reads YSLEER. This chain's CDR3 is CASSQDTGAVGYGYTF. In DNA, the CDR3 is TGCGCCAGCAGCCAAGATACAGGGGCGGTTGGCTATGGCTACACCTTC.

There are a few counts of this clone. The gene calls are TRBV24-1 and TRBJ2-3, with 14 bases fitting TRBD2. Germline V gene lookup returns CDR1 KGHDR and CDR2 SFDVKD. Unmatched junction bases numbered 7, after V lost 4 bases and J lost 2 bases. This CDR3 is built from 18 residues. The CDR3 sequence is CATSDPRGLAGVTDTQYF. CDR3 nucleotides: TGTGCCACCAGTGACCCACGGGGACTAGCGGGAGTCACAGATACGCAGTATTTT.

The chain recombines TRBV28 with TRBJ2-3; 11 bases agree with TRBD1. This CDR3 is 18 amino acids long. The ends lost 4 bases at V and 2 bases at J; junction bases unmatched: 11. Germline lookup yields CDR1 MDHEN and CDR2 SYDVKM. The CDR3 DNA reads TGTGCCAGCAGTTCCGGGACAGGGGGTTGGGACGTCACAGATACGCAGTATTTT. This sequence encodes CASSSGTGGWDVTDTQYF.

This clone was picked up a small number of times. The V and J genes are TRBV7-9 and TRBJ1-2; 7 bases match TRBD1. The CDR3 is 14 amino acids. V shed 3 bases and J 8 bases; nucleotides not matched to a gene: 9. CDR1 is SEHNR, CDR2 FQNEAQ, per germline (reference sequence). Here the CDR3 DNA reads TGTGCCAGCAGCTTTTCAGACAGGGTAGGCGGCTACACCTTC. Translating gives CASSFSDRVGGYTF.

The chain combines TRBV5-4 with TRBJ1-2; D is perhaps TRBD1 (5 bases). Germline CDR1 and CDR2: SGHNT and YYREEE (reference sequence). Between the trimmed V and J ends, which lost 1 base and 0 bases, there was a span of 13 bases. The CDR3 spans 16 residues. The CDR3 is CASSLPDSPANYGYTF. CDR3 in DNA: TGTGCCAGCAGCTTGCCTGACAGTCCCGCTAACTATGGCTACACCTTC.

The chain joins TRBV25-1 to TRBJ2-7; 7 bases match TRBD1. Germline CDR1 is MGHDK and CDR2 is SYGVNS. The CDR3 covers 16 residues. The V segment lost 3 bases and the J segment 3 bases; nucleotides outside the gene matches: 11. The chain's CDR3 is CASSDLSRTGGYEQYF. CDR3 bases: TGTGCCAGCAGTGACCTATCCCGGACAGGAGGCTACGAGCAGTACTTC.